Listed below are T cell receptor beta chains from one sample, sequenced in a study of CD4 T cells in relation to SARS-CoV-2 and coronaviruses. The assay was immunoSEQ multiplex PCR, and TCRdb's table has in-frame clones only and misses some. Of 40,000 or so clones listed, approximately 83% are singletons. The sequenced sample was memory CD4+ T cells from PBMCs. The receptors were sampled from an adult with COVID-19. CDR3s include the opening cysteine and the closing phenylalanine or tryptophan. The order of the fields is V gene, J gene, clone size, D gene, CDR3 protein, CDR3 DNA. The D gene is left open where the match is weak. Expanded clones are given a class, and other clones once, few, many or no size at all.

TRBV15	TRBJ2-2	NA	NA	CATSRDHFSYTGELFF	TGTGCCACCAGCAGAGATCACTTCAGCTACACCGGGGAGCTGTTTTTT
TRBV28	TRBJ1-4	NA	NA	CASRVSNEKLFF	TGTGCCAGCAGAGTGTCAAATGAAAAACTGTTTTTT
TRBV6-2/TRBV6-3	TRBJ2-1	once	TRBD2	CASSHGGAGAYNEQFF	TGTGCCAGCAGTCACGGGGGGGCGGGAGCCTACAATGAGCAGTTCTTC
TRBV2	TRBJ1-5	NA	NA	CASSEEGGLGQPQHF	TGTGCCAGCAGTGAAGAGGGGGGGCTAGGTCAGCCCCAGCATTTT
TRBV7-8	TRBJ2-1	few	TRBD2	CASSLGLAGVSEQFF	TGTGCCAGCAGCCTCGGACTAGCGGGAGTATCTGAGCAGTTCTTC
TRBV4-1	TRBJ1-2	NA	NA	CASSQDSRVGYTF	TGCGCCAGCAGCCAAGACAGTCGGGTTGGCTACACCTTC
TRBV11-2	TRBJ2-7	NA	TRBD2	CASRLLSGSSYEQYF	TGTGCCAGCAGGCTATTAAGCGGGAGTTCCTACGAGCAGTACTTC
TRBV3-1/TRBV3-2	TRBJ2-5	NA	NA	CASSQEKTQYF	TGTGCCAGCAGCCAAGAAAAGACCCAGTACTTC
TRBV3-1/TRBV3-2	TRBJ2-1	few	NA	CASSHSGPNEQFF	TGTGCCAGCAGCCACTCAGGTCCAAATGAGCAGTTCTTC
TRBV11-3	TRBJ1-1	NA	NA	CASSLGAGEAFF	TGTGCCAGCAGCTTAGGGGCGGGAGAGGCTTTCTTT
TRBV5-4	TRBJ2-7	NA	NA	CASSSKDSYEQYF	TGTGCCAGCAGCTCTAAGGACAGCTACGAGCAGTACTTC
TRBV18	TRBJ2-4	NA	NA	CASSRTGAGTNIQYF	TGTGCCAGCTCACGAACAGGGGCGGGGACGAACATTCAGTACTTC
TRBV24-1	TRBJ1-1	NA	NA	CATRGQNTEAFF	TGTGCCACCAGGGGACAGAACACTGAAGCTTTCTTT
TRBV28	TRBJ2-7	NA	NA	CASISSDPLYEQYF	TGTGCCAGCATCTCTTCGGACCCACTCTACGAGCAGTACTTC
TRBV25-1	TRBJ1-2	NA	NA	CASSDPWEGGYTF	TGTGCCAGCAGTGACCCGTGGGAGGGTGGCTACACCTTC
TRBV6-4	TRBJ2-3	NA	TRBD1	CASSEGQGHTDTQYF	TGTGCCAGCAGTGAAGGACAGGGTCACACAGATACGCAGTATTTT
TRBV2	TRBJ1-2	NA	NA	CASSKEEPSVTYGYTF	TGTGCCAGCAGCAAAGAGGAGCCCAGCGTTACCTATGGCTACACCTTC